The source of this T cell receptor beta chain is a study of CD8+CD57+ T cells in acquired aplastic anemia (dated by TCRdb to 2016 to 2019). Some background on the complete study: A mean of approximately 3 ug of DNA, ranging from 0.2 to 27.4 ug, was extracted from sorted CD4+ and CD8+ cells. CD8+CD57+ expansion was defined as a frequency above the mean frequency observed in healthy subjects. Here is what the overall study found, with its caveats: Between patients and healthy controls, no significant difference in CD8+ Simpson's diversity was found (P=0.060). Although 25 to 30 CD8+ CDR3 sequences were shared by patients and controls, these sequences appeared highly expressed in patients and within the immunodominant clones of patients.

Patients chosen for sequencing had shown expansion of CD8+CD57+ cells by flow cytometry. Severe acquired aplastic anemia was diagnosed in all patients according to International Study of Aplastic Anemia and Agranulocytosis and Camitta criteria. No therapy had been received by the patients at the time of blood sampling. The study deep-sequenced TCR repertoires of sorted CD4+ and CD8+ blood T cells from severe aplastic anemia patients and healthy subjects. Patients were enrolled under clinicaltrials.gov protocols 00001620, 01623167, 00001397, 00071045, 00081523 and 00961064 in the USA. Ficoll-Paque density gradient centrifugation was used to isolate peripheral blood mononuclear cells. Before DNA extraction, CD4+ and CD8+ T cells were sorted with FACS or magnetic beads. A remark on this clonotype: The antigen it recognizes is unknown. No much larger clone exists at a distance of one base, and base qualities are not known.

Genomic DNA was used as template for profiling of TCR beta VDJ combinations and CDR3 sequences. TCR repertoire sequencing was run on an Illumina HiSeq 2000. In the original analysis: Repertoire assessment relied on Simpson's diversity index, CDR3 size and DJ length profiles, and TRBV/TRBJ rearrangement plots. The most abundant DNA sequence in the deep sequencing data was taken as the immunodominant clone. CDR3 amino acid sequences were screened for sharing across subjects and were compared with published repertoires and the VDJdb database. TCRdb trimmed the raw reads at Q25, called clones with MiXCR and kept productive beta chains. One record per CDR3 amino acid sequence lists the most common genes and DNA. The V and J calls and clone size are TCRdb's, not the authors'. The sample table contains just over 450,000 distinct CDR3 sequences; only one count was recorded for more than 25% of them. In total, the top ten clones hold around 0.82% of the sample.

The sequencing sample was made of sorted CD4+, CD8+, or CD8+CD57+ T cells (not recorded which) from PBMCs. The source of this sequence is a human donor with aplastic anemia.

The encoded CDR3 is CSVEEDQNTEAFF. The base sequence is TGCAGCGTTGAAGAGGATCAAAACACTGAAGCTTTCTTT. Recombination linked TRBV29-1 to TRBJ1-1, with an unclear D gene assignment. The germline V gene provides CDR1 SQVTM and CDR2 ANQGSEA. The CDR3 goes from the cysteine to the phenylalanine over 13 residues. This entry keeps only the CDR3 DNA: 39 bases, framed from base 1. The trim is 0 bases for V and 2 bases for J, with a gap of 7 bases between the germline ends.